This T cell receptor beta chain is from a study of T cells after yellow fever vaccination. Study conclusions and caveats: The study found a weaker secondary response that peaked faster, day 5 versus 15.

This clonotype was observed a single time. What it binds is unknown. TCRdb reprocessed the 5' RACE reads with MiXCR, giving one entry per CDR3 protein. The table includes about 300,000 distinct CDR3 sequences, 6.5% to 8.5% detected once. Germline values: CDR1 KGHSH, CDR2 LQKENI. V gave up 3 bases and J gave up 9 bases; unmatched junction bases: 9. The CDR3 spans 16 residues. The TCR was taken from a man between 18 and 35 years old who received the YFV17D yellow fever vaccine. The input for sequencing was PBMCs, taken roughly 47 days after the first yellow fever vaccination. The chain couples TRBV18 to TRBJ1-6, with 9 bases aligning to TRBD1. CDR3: CASSPVGTGIGSPLHF. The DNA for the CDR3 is TGTGCCAGCTCACCGGTGGGGACAGGGATCGGTTCACCCCTCCACTTT.